A selection of T cell receptor beta chains follows, all from one sample in a study of Ad26.COV2.S vaccination and SARS-CoV-2 variants. Sequencing used immunoSEQ multiplex PCR; TCRdb keeps in-frame clones, though not all of them. The sample contains roughly 510,000 clones, roughly nine tenths of which appear only once. The specimen was peripheral blood, collected in a trial of Ad26.COV2.S vaccine versus placebo. All receptors derive from a person between 18 and 65 years old who received the Ad26.COV2.S COVID-19 vaccine or a placebo. CDR3s include the opening cysteine and the closing phenylalanine or tryptophan. The order of the fields is clone size, J gene, D gene, V gene, CDR3 DNA, CDR3 protein. A D gene is named only where the DNA matches it firmly. Clone sizes are given selectively: once, few, many, or a class where the clone is expanded.

clone size: NA; J gene: TRBJ2-7; D gene: TRBD1; V gene: TRBV11-2; CDR3 DNA: TGTGCCAGCAGCTTAAGAGGGGGCGTGGGGGAGCAGTACTTC; CDR3 protein: CASSLRGGVGEQYF
clone size: NA; J gene: TRBJ1-1; D gene: NA; V gene: TRBV29-1; CDR3 DNA: TGCAGCGTTGACGTTATAGGGAGTACTGAAGCTTTCTTT; CDR3 protein: CSVDVIGSTEAFF
clone size: NA; J gene: TRBJ2-7; D gene: NA; V gene: TRBV5-1; CDR3 DNA: TGCGCCAGCAGTCGGGGCGGAACCTACGAGCAGTACTTC; CDR3 protein: CASSRGGTYEQYF
clone size: once; J gene: TRBJ2-1; D gene: TRBD2; V gene: TRBV30; CDR3 DNA: TGTGCCTGGAGTGTACTAGCGGGAGGAGACAATGAGCAGTTCTTC; CDR3 protein: CAWSVLAGGDNEQFF
clone size: NA; J gene: TRBJ2-1; D gene: NA; V gene: TRBV23-1; CDR3 DNA: TGCGCCAGCAGTCAATCGCCTAGCTCCCTCTGGAATGAGCAGTTCTTC; CDR3 protein: CASSQSPSSLWNEQFF
clone size: NA; J gene: TRBJ2-7; D gene: NA; V gene: TRBV28; CDR3 DNA: TGTGCCAGCAGTTCAGAAAGACCCTACGAGCAGTACTTC; CDR3 protein: CASSSERPYEQYF
clone size: once; J gene: TRBJ2-4; D gene: NA; V gene: TRBV7-2; CDR3 DNA: TGTGCCAGCAGCTTAGCGACCCTTACGATAGCCAAAAACATTCAGTACTTC; CDR3 protein: CASSLATLTIAKNIQYF
clone size: NA; J gene: TRBJ2-1; D gene: TRBD1; V gene: TRBV18; CDR3 DNA: TGTGCCAGCTCAGCCACGTTAGGGGGCGCCGGGAATGAGCAGTTCTTC; CDR3 protein: CASSATLGGAGNEQFF
clone size: NA; J gene: TRBJ2-7; D gene: TRBD1; V gene: TRBV7-3; CDR3 DNA: TGTGCCAGCAGCTTCGGGCGTAGACAGGGGTTGGACGAGCAGTACTTC; CDR3 protein: CASSFGRRQGLDEQYF
clone size: NA; J gene: TRBJ2-7; D gene: NA; V gene: TRBV5-1; CDR3 DNA: TGCGCCAGCAGCTTGGCGGTAAGCTCCTACGAGCAGTACTTC; CDR3 protein: CASSLAVSSYEQYF
clone size: NA; J gene: TRBJ2-3; D gene: TRBD2; V gene: TRBV4-3; CDR3 DNA: TGCGCCAGCAGCCAAGGGAGCGGGAATACAGATACGCAGTATTTT; CDR3 protein: CASSQGSGNTDTQYF
clone size: NA; J gene: TRBJ1-2; D gene: NA; V gene: TRBV2; CDR3 DNA: TGTGCCAGCAGTGGCCAACCGACAGGCCAGACAGCCAGAGACCACTATGGCTACACCTTC; CDR3 protein: CASSGQPTGQTARDHYGYTF
clone size: NA; J gene: TRBJ2-5; D gene: NA; V gene: TRBV12-5; CDR3 DNA: TGTGCTAGTGGTTTTGGGGAGACCCAGTACTTC; CDR3 protein: CASGFGETQYF
clone size: few; J gene: TRBJ2-1; D gene: NA; V gene: TRBV6-5; CDR3 DNA: TGTGCCAGCAGAGATAGTAGGGGCGCGGACAATGAGCAGTTCTTC; CDR3 protein: CASRDSRGADNEQFF
clone size: NA; J gene: TRBJ2-5; D gene: NA; V gene: TRBV25-1; CDR3 DNA: TGTGCCAGCAGTGGCTCTACTGAAGAGACCCAGTACTTC; CDR3 protein: CASSGSTEETQYF
clone size: once; J gene: TRBJ1-5; D gene: NA; V gene: TRBV28; CDR3 DNA: TGTGCCAGCGGAGGGGGCAATCAGCCCCAGCATTTT; CDR3 protein: CASGGGNQPQHF
clone size: NA; J gene: TRBJ2-7; D gene: TRBD2; V gene: TRBV13; CDR3 DNA: TGTGCCAGCAGCTTGTCTCATAGACTAGCTTTCGACTACGAGCAGTACTTC; CDR3 protein: CASSLSHRLAFDYEQYF